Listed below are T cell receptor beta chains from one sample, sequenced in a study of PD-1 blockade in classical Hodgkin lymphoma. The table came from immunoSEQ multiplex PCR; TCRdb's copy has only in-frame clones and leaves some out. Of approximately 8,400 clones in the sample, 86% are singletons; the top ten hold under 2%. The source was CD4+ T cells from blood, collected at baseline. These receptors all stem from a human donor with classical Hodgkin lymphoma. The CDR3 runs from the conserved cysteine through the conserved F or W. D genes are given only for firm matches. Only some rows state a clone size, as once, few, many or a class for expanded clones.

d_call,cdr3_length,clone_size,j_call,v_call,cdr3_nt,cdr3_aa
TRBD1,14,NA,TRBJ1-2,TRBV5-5,TGTGCCAGCAGCTCCTGGGACAGCCGGTATGGCTACACCTTC,CASSSWDSRYGYTF
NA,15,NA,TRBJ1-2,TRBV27,TGTGCCAGCAGTTTAATCCCAGGCTCTAACTATGGCTACACCTTC,CASSLIPGSNYGYTF
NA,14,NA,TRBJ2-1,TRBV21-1,TGTGCCAGCAGCAAAGGAGGTGACGTTGAGGAGCAGTTCTTC,CASSKGGDVEEQFF
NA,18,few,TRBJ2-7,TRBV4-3,TGCGCCAGCAGCCAATCCCACGCCGGGGACTCTCACGGTCGGGAGCAGTACTTC,CASSQSHAGDSHGREQYF
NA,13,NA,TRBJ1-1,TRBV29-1,TGCAGCGTTGAAGATGTTTTCGGCCGGGAAGCTTTCTTT,CSVEDVFGREAFF
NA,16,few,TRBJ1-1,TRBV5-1,TGCGCCAGCAGCCCTGGCAACCCTTGGGGGAACACTGAAGCTTTCTTT,CASSPGNPWGNTEAFF
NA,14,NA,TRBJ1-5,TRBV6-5,TGTGCCAGCAGTTCACCAAGCAGCAATCAGCCCCAGCATTTT,CASSSPSSNQPQHF
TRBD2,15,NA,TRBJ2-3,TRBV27,TGTGCCAGCAGTCCCCTAGCGGGACTCGGGGATACGCAGTATTTT,CASSPLAGLGDTQYF
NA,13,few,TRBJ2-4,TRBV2,TGTGCCAGCTCCCTAGGGGGAGTTGACATTCAGTACTTC,CASSLGGVDIQYF
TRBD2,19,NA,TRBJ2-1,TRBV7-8,TGTGCCAGCAGCCGCCGACTAGCGGGGGCCCTGAGCTCCTACAATGAGCAGTTCTTC,CASSRRLAGALSSYNEQFF
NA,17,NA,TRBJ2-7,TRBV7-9,TGTGCCAGCAGCCGTAGTGGGATAGCGACTGCTACCTACGAGCAGTACTTC,CASSRSGIATATYEQYF
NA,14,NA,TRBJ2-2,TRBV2,TGTGCCAGCAGTACCCAGGGAGGTACCGGGGAGCTGTTTTTT,CASSTQGGTGELFF
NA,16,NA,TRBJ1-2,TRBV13,TGTGCCAGCAGCTTCTATTCCAGCGGGACTTACTATGGCTACACCTTC,CASSFYSSGTYYGYTF
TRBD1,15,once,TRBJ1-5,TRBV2,TGTGCCAGCAGTAGACAGGGATTAACAATCCAGCCCCAGCATTTT,CASSRQGLTIQPQHF
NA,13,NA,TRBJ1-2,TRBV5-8,TGTGCCAGCAGCTTGGCAGATTTCTATGGCTACACCTTC,CASSLADFYGYTF
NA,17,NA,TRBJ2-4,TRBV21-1,TGTGCCAGCAGCAAAGATCAGGGGATGTTAGCCAAAAACATTCAGTACTTC,CASSKDQGMLAKNIQYF